A selection of T cell receptor beta chains follows, all from one sample in a study of blood T cell repertoires in COVID-19. The table came from immunoSEQ multiplex PCR; TCRdb's copy has only in-frame clones and leaves some out. The sample contains 200,000 to 250,000 clones, 80% of which appear only once. Sequencing was performed on PBMCs or T cells enriched from blood (not recorded which). The source is a woman between 35 and 50 years old with acute COVID-19. The CDR3 runs from the conserved cysteine through the conserved F or W.

CDR3: CASSSPRQGAMSNEQFF
V: TRBV7-8
J: TRBJ2-1

CDR3: CASSTGRRAFF
V: TRBV19
J: TRBJ1-1

CDR3: CASSGGLGYEQYF
V: TRBV2
J: TRBJ2-7

CDR3: CASSRGGASGNTIYF
V: TRBV6-5
J: TRBJ1-3

CDR3: CASRPGQAHTEAFF
V: TRBV6-6
J: TRBJ1-1

CDR3: CASSQGVSTEAFF
V: TRBV7-3
J: TRBJ1-1

CDR3: CASSEGGLGVWQETQYF
V: TRBV2
J: TRBJ2-5

CDR3: CASSSGGEQYF
V: TRBV12-3/TRBV12-4
J: TRBJ2-7

CDR3: CASSVGGDPGYEQYF
V: TRBV9
J: TRBJ2-7

CDR3: CAISETGRDYGYTF
V: TRBV10-3
J: TRBJ1-2

CDR3: CASSSVSGHPLSYNSPLHF
V: TRBV7-9
J: TRBJ1-6

CDR3: CASRGLINEKLFF
V: TRBV5-6
J: TRBJ1-4

CDR3: CASYGGGNTGELFF
V: TRBV5-4
J: TRBJ2-2

CDR3: CASSPLDRPHTDTQYF
V: TRBV18
J: TRBJ2-3

CDR3: CASSRFGAPGYTF
V: TRBV28
J: TRBJ1-2

CDR3: CASSTREGQETQYF
V: TRBV19
J: TRBJ2-5

CDR3: CASSSPGQGYEQYF
V: TRBV5-5
J: TRBJ2-7

CDR3: CASSQDATGGGTDTQYF
V: TRBV3-1/TRBV3-2
J: TRBJ2-3

CDR3: CASSLYPYNQPQHF
V: TRBV27
J: TRBJ1-5

CDR3: CASSELGRAYGYTF
V: TRBV6-1
J: TRBJ1-2

CDR3: CASSFIGGGYTF
V: TRBV6-2/TRBV6-3
J: TRBJ1-2

CDR3: CASSYSQGAGVYEQYF
V: TRBV6-5
J: TRBJ2-7

CDR3: CASSQANQGQPQHF
V: TRBV3-1/TRBV3-2
J: TRBJ1-5

CDR3: CASKPRGTTYEQYF
V: TRBV7-2
J: TRBJ2-7

CDR3: CASSAGTSFTDTQYF
V: TRBV9
J: TRBJ2-3